The sequence of this T cell receptor beta chain was determined in a study of cytotoxic CD8 clonotypes in ibrutinib-treated CLL (dated by TCRdb to the early 2020s). Study-level background: In this cohort, about 15 patients were treatment-naive and approximately ten were relapsed/refractory, while approximately 18 had unmutated IGHV. Responses were partial in around 24 patients and complete in 2; after median around 66 months follow-up, about 14 stayed in remission and roughly twelve progressed. Response samples were obtained after a median of approximately 12 months of treatment, with a range of roughly 6 to 40 months. On average, each sample had approximately 260,000 productive templates and tens of thousands of productive rearrangements. Of the approximately 90 participants in the trial, 20 to 30 had longitudinal samples available. Cryopreserved peripheral blood mononuclear cells were obtained before treatment, at response, and at either sustained remission or disease progression. All remission and progressive disease samples were collected while patients were still receiving ibrutinib. What the research found in general, with its limitations: Public clonotypes were rare and either shrank or stayed stable during treatment, and the rise in clonality at ibrutinib response reflected expansion of private clonotypes. Sampling times were not matched between sustained-remission and progressing patients, and lymph node repertoires were not studied. At ibrutinib response clonality went up, during sustained remission it held steady, and at progression it dropped back toward baseline. Baseline clonality exceeded that of age-matched healthy donors and correlated strongly with circulating CD8+ T-cell counts.

A remark on this clone: Its antigen is still unknown. Base-call qualities are not available, and no considerably larger clone is one nucleotide away.

The time point tag for this specimen amounts to: roughly 2 years on ibrutinib. Roughly 2.2 micrograms of genomic DNA were extracted from cryopreserved PBMCs for TCR beta library preparation. High-throughput TCR beta sequencing was performed on longitudinal blood samples from CLL patients receiving ibrutinib monotherapy. Patients were enrolled in a phase 2 open-label single-center ibrutinib monotherapy trial. On a MiSeq, deep resolution sequencing aimed for a depth between 1 in 1 million and 1 in 200,000 T cells, with each clonotype covered 10x on average. The immunoSEQ hsTCRB Kit was used to generate the TCR beta libraries. Per the authors' processing: Data were analyzed with ImmunoSEQ Data Assistant and ImmunoSEQ Analyzer, with V, D and J genes assigned per IMGT definitions. Clonality, which ranges from 0 to 1, was calculated as one minus the normalized Shannon entropy of productive rearrangement frequencies. Only overrepresented clonotypes making up at least 0.05% of each patient's repertoire were included in the public clonotype analysis. Repertoires from approximately 13 age-matched healthy donors in immuneACCESS were used as clonality controls. This immuneACCESS table, as held by TCRdb, lists in-frame sequences with V and J called but not all clones. Of the missing ones, under half trace to an unresolved V gene in checked studies; the others have no known cause. D and trimming come from the DNA, and the V and J calls and clone size come from that table. This sample is represented by 100,000 to 150,000 clones; over 75% of them were singletons. The ten largest clones take up about 2.1% of the sample.

Between the V and J ends, shortened by 0 bases and 3 bases respectively, the junction contains 8 bases. The germline V gene provides CDR1 MGHRA and CDR2 YSYEKL. The CDR3 sequence holds 14 residues, the cysteine and phenylalanine included. Just the 42-base CDR3 DNA is kept, in frame starting at base 1. The rearranged segments are TRBV4-1 and TRBJ1-2, with no reliable assignment of the D segment. The sample in question was PBMCs, obtained after 24 months of ibrutinib treatment. The sequence came from a human donor with chronic lymphocytic leukemia. The CDR3 reads as follows: CASSQDRKHYGYTF. The bases are TGCGCCAGCAGCCAAGATCGCAAACACTATGGCTACACCTTC.